These 23 T cell receptor beta chains were sequenced from one sample in a study of blood T cells in healthy people across ages. A J-beta primer mix and a sample-barcoded 5' primer were used in a second PCR of about 7 to 12 cycles. TCRdb independently ran MiXCR on the 5' RACE reads; one entry per CDR3 protein. In the table there are 900,000 to 950,000 distinct CDR3 sequences, 29% of which are singletons. The same data also went into a second study, on T cells of mothers and their children.

What was sequenced was blood. Receptors were obtained from a woman in her forties in good health.

In its sample, this clonotype was seen many times. The chain has TRBV15 and TRBJ2-3; perhaps TRBD2 as D (6 bases). Trimming left V 5 bases short and J 1 base short, with 13 bases between. This CDR3 is 15 amino acids long. CDR1 is LNHNV, CDR2 YYDKDF, per germline (reference sequence). The CDR3 spells CATSPTGVGTDTQYF. The CDR3 DNA follows: TGTGCCACCAGCCCCACGGGAGTGGGCACAGATACGCAGTATTTT.

In its sample, this clonotype was seen a few times. The chain is built from TRBV2 and TRBJ1-2, with D maybe TRBD1 (6 bases). Germline CDR1 and CDR2: SNHLY and FYNNEI. This CDR3 region has 14 residues. The V and J ends lost 8 bases and 0 bases respectively, with 13 bases between them. CDR3 DNA: TGTGCCAGCTCAGGACAGCCTTCTAACTATGGCTACACCTTC. Translating it yields CASSGQPSNYGYTF.

V and J are TRBV14 and TRBJ2-7; 9 bases are a match to TRBD2. V lost 0 bases and J lost 3; bases outside the gene matches: 12. Germline CDR1 reads SGHDN; CDR2 reads FVKESK. The CDR3 has 18 residues. The CDR3 bases are TGTGCCAGCAGCCAAGATACCCTAGCGGGGTTTAATCGCTACGAGCAGTACTTC. Encoded protein: CASSQDTLAGFNRYEQYF.

As to this clonotype: A single base separates this from a much larger clone, so it may be a read error. The chain couples TRBV29-1 to TRBJ2-1; D gene uncertain. This CDR3 has 12 residues. Germline-derived CDR1 and CDR2 are SQVTM and ANQGSEA. CDR3 sequence reads: CNALSYYNEQFF. The DNA of the CDR3 is TGCAACGCGCTAAGTTATTACAATGAGCAGTTCTTC.

The chain combines TRBV18 with TRBJ2-7, with 7 bases aligning to TRBD1. CDR1 and CDR2 (germline): KGHSH, LQKENI. This CDR3 spans 15 amino acids. Germline trimming cut 0 bases from V and 3 bases from J; bases unmatched to any gene: 5. The CDR3 region is CASSPPRQGVYEQYF. CDR3 nucleotide sequence: TGTGCCAGCTCACCACCGCGACAGGGTGTCTACGAGCAGTACTTC.

Only a few counts were recorded for this clonotype. This chain links TRBV12-3 or TRBV12-4 with TRBJ2-7; D may be TRBD1 (5 bases). This CDR3 is 16 amino acids long. Between the trimmed V and J ends, which lost 3 bases and 0 bases, there was a span of 15 bases. The CDR3 loop is CASSFSRDSSSYEQYF. The CDR3 DNA reads TGTGCCAGCAGTTTCTCCCGAGACAGTAGCTCCTACGAGCAGTACTTC.

The V and J genes are TRBV28 and TRBJ1-6; 9 bases fit TRBD1. After removal of 5 bases from V and 8 bases from J, the junction contained 7 bases not matched to a gene. CDR1 and CDR2 from the germline V gene are MDHEN and SYDVKM. The CDR3 is 15 amino acids. The CDR3 reads CASSQQGARDSPLHF. The CDR3 region has the DNA TGTGCCAGCAGTCAACAGGGGGCGCGTGATTCACCCCTCCACTTT.

This clonotype was seen repeatedly, ten times or more. The rearrangement uses TRBV29-1 and TRBJ2-7, with 9 bases identical to TRBD1. The V and J ends lost 4 bases and 1 base, in that order; junction bases with no gene match: 5. CDR1 and CDR2 (germline): SQVTM, ANQGSEA. This CDR3 is built from 14 residues. CDR3 in amino acids: CSVVGQGRSYEQYF. The CDR3 region has the DNA TGCAGCGTTGTGGGACAGGGACGATCCTACGAGCAGTACTTC.

This clonotype was seen only a few times. This chain connects TRBV5-5 to TRBJ2-7, with TRBD1 matching over 9 bases. Germline lookup yields CDR1 SGHKS and CDR2 YYEKEE (reference sequence). The CDR3 contains 15 residues. V was clipped by 4 bases and J by 2 bases; unmatched bases: 7. For the CDR3, the DNA is TGTGCCAGCAGCCCCGGGGACAGGGAGGCCTACGAGCAGTACTTC. Encoded protein: CASSPGDREAYEQYF. Full variable domain (rest looked up from reference TRBV5-5 and TRBJ2-7): DAGVTQSPTHLIKTRGQQVTLRCSPISGHKSVSWYQQVLGQGPQFIFQYYEKEERGRGNFPDRFSARQFPNYSSELNVNALLLGDSALYLCASSPGDREAYEQYFGPGTRLTVT.

The chain recombines TRBV18 with TRBJ2-7; D is perhaps TRBD2 (5 bases). The CDR3 runs to 13 residues. V gave up 3 bases and J gave up 3 bases, with 9 bases separating them. Germline CDR1 KGHSH, CDR2 LQKENI. The DNA for the CDR3 is TGTGCCAGCTCACCGTCGGCGGGCTACGAGCAGTACTTC. Its protein is CASSPSAGYEQYF.

The J gene is TRBJ1-1, the V gene TRBV12-3 or TRBV12-4, with D perhaps matching TRBD1 (5 bases). The CDR3 totals 11 residues. V gave up 10 bases and J gave up 4 bases, with 10 bases separating them. Here the CDR3 reads CAIARVTEAFF. The CDR3 coding sequence is TGTGCCATCGCCAGGGTCACTGAAGCTTTCTTT.

This rearrangement joins TRBV12-3 or TRBV12-4 to TRBJ2-1; weak D call: TRBD2 (6 bases). The CDR3 covers 15 residues. The V and J ends lost 9 bases and 0 bases respectively, with 15 bases between them. The CDR3: CASDSGQSSYNEQFF. The CDR3 bases are TGTGCCAGTGATAGCGGCCAGAGCTCCTACAATGAGCAGTTCTTC.

Details on this clonotype: This may be a read error, as it is one base from a much larger clone. This chain links TRBV29-1 with TRBJ2-1; TRBD1 agrees at 9 bases. Germline V lookup: CDR1 SQVTM, CDR2 ANQGSEA. The CDR3 length is 14 residues. The CDR3 region is CSVEEGTGNNGQFF. CDR3 sequence (DNA): TGCAGCGTTGAAGAGGGGACAGGGAACAATGGGCAGTTCTTC.

In its sample, this clonotype was seen a few times. The chain uses TRBV28 and TRBJ2-1, with 8 bases identical to TRBD2. In germline, CDR1 is MDHEN, CDR2 SYDVKM. The V gene end was trimmed by 2 bases and the J gene end by 7 bases; junction bases not matched to a gene: 7. CDR3 length: 15 residues. CDR3 residues: CASSLGRSGGNEQFF. CDR3 nucleotides: TGTGCCAGCAGTTTAGGCAGGAGCGGGGGTAATGAGCAGTTCTTC.

V and J are TRBV12-3 or TRBV12-4 and TRBJ2-3; 13 nucleotides line up with TRBD2. The CDR3 runs 19 residues. Germline trimming cut 5 bases from V and 10 bases from J; bases unmatched to any gene: 21. The CDR3 reads CASSPPPTSGGLAVSAQYF. The DNA of the CDR3 is TGTGCCAGCAGTCCGCCACCGACTAGCGGGGGGCTAGCTGTCTCTGCGCAGTATTTT.

This clonotype occurred a few times. The chain carries TRBV5-1 and TRBJ2-1; 16 bases line up with TRBD2. The CDR3 covers 19 residues. The junction had 9 bases not matched to a gene; V was cut back by 2 bases and J by 4 bases. Germline CDR1 reads SGHRS; CDR2 reads YFSETQ. This CDR3 reads CASSFGGTSGGAQYNEQFF. In nucleotides, the CDR3 is TGCGCCAGCAGCTTTGGCGGGACTAGCGGGGGGGCACAATACAATGAGCAGTTCTTC.

V gene TRBV5-1 combines with J gene TRBJ1-1, with no clear D. This CDR3 has 15 amino acids. V shed 5 bases and J shed 3 bases, with 17 bases lying between them. Germline-derived CDR1 and CDR2 are SGHRS and YFSETQ. CDR3 residues: CASRPLGEFYTEAFF. CDR3 bases: TGCGCCAGCAGGCCCTTGGGCGAATTTTACACTGAAGCTTTCTTT.

The rearrangement joins TRBV11-2 to TRBJ1-5; D may be TRBD1 (6 bases). The CDR3 consists of 15 residues. V gave up 5 bases and J gave up 5 bases, with 16 bases separating them. The germline V gene encodes CDR1 SGHAT and CDR2 FQNNGV. CDR3 sequence reads: CASSPNGQNYQPQHF. DNA for the CDR3: TGTGCCAGCAGCCCTAATGGACAGAATTATCAGCCCCAGCATTTT.

Ten or more counts support this clonotype. The chain carries TRBV7-2 and TRBJ1-1; D is possibly TRBD1 (5 bases). Trimming stripped 5 bases from V and 6 bases from J, with 16 bases between. The CDR3 consists of 14 residues. Per germline, CDR1 SGHTA and CDR2 FQGNSA. The CDR3 spells CASSRPTGGAEAFF. CDR3 coding DNA: TGTGCCAGCAGCCGACCCACAGGAGGAGCTGAAGCTTTCTTT.

The chain links TRBV3-1 to TRBJ1-4, with TRBD1 as a possible D gene (6 bases). With 0 bases removed from V and 2 bases from J, the gap between germline ends came to 7 bases. Germline V gives CDR1 LGHDT, CDR2 YNNKEL (reference sequence). The CDR3 is made up of 15 amino acids. The CDR3 DNA reads TGTGCCAGCAGCCAAGACACAGGGACTAATGAAAAACTGTTTTTT. It codes for CASSQDTGTNEKLFF.

The chain combines TRBV20-1 with TRBJ2-7, with D possibly TRBD1 on 5 matching bases. V was shortened by 7 bases and J by 6 bases, with 13 bases between the two germline ends. The CDR3 is made up of 11 amino acids. Germline values: CDR1 DFQATT, CDR2 SNEGSKA (reference sequence). The CDR3 region is CSGRVGSEQYF. CDR3 DNA sequence: TGCAGTGGCAGGGTAGGAAGCGAGCAGTACTTC.

This clonotype was observed at least ten times. The chain is built from TRBV10-3 and TRBJ2-4; D might be TRBD2 (6 bases). The germline gives CDR1 ENHRY, CDR2 SYGVKD. This CDR3 spans 14 amino acids. The germline V and J ends were trimmed by 2 bases and 9 bases, with 14 bases remaining between them. The CDR3 nucleotides read TGTGCCATCAGTGAGCCAAAGAGGGGAGGCATTCAGTACTTC. It codes for CAISEPKRGGIQYF.

At least ten counts were recorded for this clonotype. The chain carries TRBV12-3 or TRBV12-4 and TRBJ2-3; D is unclear. Trimming took off 6 bases at V and 7 bases at J, with 17 bases between the two ends. This CDR3 is built from 14 residues. The CDR3 DNA reads TGTGCCAGCAGCCCATCCCGGTCGATAAATACGCAGTATTTT. The encoded protein is CASSPSRSINTQYF.